The T cell receptor beta chain under discussion was sequenced for a study of blood T cell repertoires in COVID-19. On the study more broadly: Some COVID-19 samples were acute and others convalescent; all came from the United States, Italy and Spain. In each case, the material was cDNA or gDNA derived from T cells, B-cell-depleted T cells, or PBMCs.

Original methodology: Counts of nucleated cells, estimated from reference gene primer amplification, were obtained. Assay used: immunoSEQ multiplex PCR; TCRdb lists only in-frame clones, some missing. V, J and clone size reflect that table, while D and trimming were determined from the DNA. The sample consists of 200,000 to 250,000 clones, 65% to 90% of them appearing once. Seattle cases were enrolled at active infection and followed longitudinally. V was shortened by 4 bases and J by 5 bases, with 15 bases between the two germline ends. CDR1 and CDR2 from the germline V gene are SQVTM and ANQGSEA. The CDR3 contains 14 residues.

The chain is built from TRBV29-1 and TRBJ2-1; a weak D match, TRBD1 (6 bases). The sequence derives from a woman in her 70s with COVID-19, enrolled during active disease. The sample consisted of peripheral blood. CDR3 loop: CSVGGHEEHNEQFF. CDR3 nucleotides: TGCAGCGTTGGGGGACACGAAGAACACAATGAGCAGTTCTTC.